This T cell receptor beta chain comes out of a study of cytomegalovirus exposure and HLA in healthy donors. Study outcomes and limitations: Later examination showed HLA-associated TCR beta chains had greater clonal expansion than equally common others.

About this clone itself: Its cognate antigen is unknown.

The CDR3 contains 14 residues. Trimming shortened V by 6 bases and J by 0 bases, and 10 bases separated the two germline ends. Germline V CDR1 and CDR2: MNHEY, SVGAGI. Primers for the PCR totalled 60 Vbeta and 13 Jbeta. Per the original methods: Later reanalysis found around 80 million unique TCR beta chains, about 10 million of them shared. The repertoire was sequenced with immunoSEQ multiplex PCR; TCRdb's copy has only in-frame clones and lacks some. The V and J calls and clone size are taken from that table; D and trimming were inferred from the DNA. The sample records tens of thousands of clones, 60% to 70% being singletons.

The clonotype comes from a man aged 40-50 years in good health and CMV-seropositive. The chain joins TRBV6-5 to TRBJ2-3; D perhaps matches TRBD2 (6 bases). Sequencing used PBMCs. The CDR3 DNA is TGTGCCAGCAGCCTCGGGACTAGCACAGATACGCAGTATTTT. This codes for CASSLGTSTDTQYF.